This T cell receptor (beta chain) derives from a study of OX40 agonist ivuxolimab in advanced cancers. At the level of the study: Melanoma, hepatocellular carcinoma, head and neck or renal cell cancer occurred in dose-escalation patients. Partial responses were recorded for three patients, including one with hepatocellular carcinoma and two with cutaneous melanoma. Study-wide points: Blood T cells, both CD4+ and CD8+, expanded clonally by week 6 at 0.1 to 3.0 mg/kg. On average, CD8+ T cells had more expanded clones than CD4+.

Here immunoSEQ multiplex PCR was the method, and the copy in TCRdb shows in-frame clones only, minus some. This table holds about 120,000 clones, about 94% found once. V gave up 3 bases and J gave up 5 bases; unmatched junction bases: 7. CDR3 length: 14 residues. The germline gives CDR1 SGDLS, CDR2 YYNGEE. Comments on this clone: Its cognate antigen is unknown.

The sequenced sample was CD4+ or CD8+ T cells sorted from blood, obtained in a trial of the OX40 agonist ivuxolimab. This receptor was obtained from an adult with an advanced solid tumor such as melanoma, head and neck, liver or kidney cancer. The chain joins TRBV9 to TRBJ1-2; 7 bases match TRBD1. This CDR3 reads CASSGGDSHYGYTF. CDR3 nucleotides: TGTGCCAGCAGCGGGGGGGACAGCCATTATGGCTACACCTTC.